The 3 T cell receptor beta chains presented below share a single source sample, sequenced in a study of neurological immune-mediated disorders. Time point reported: longitudinal time-point 1 (baseline). TCRdb passed the 5' RACE reads through MiXCR, listing each CDR3 protein once. The sample includes tens of thousands of distinct CDR3 sequences, about 10% seen only once; the top ten take 9.6%. Sequencing was done on a sample of PBMCs. The receptors stem from a man in his thirties or forties in good health.

This clonotype was observed a handful of times. The rearrangement uses TRBV20-1 and TRBJ2-1; 11 bases agree with TRBD2. Germline V gene sequence: CDR1 DFQATT, CDR2 SNEGSKA (reference sequence). The CDR3 is 18 residues long. After removal of 8 bases from V and 0 bases from J, the junction contained 15 bases not matched to a gene. In DNA, the CDR3 is TGCAGTCCCAAGGGACTAGCGGACTCCCGGGACTCCTACAATGAGCAGTTCTTC. The encoded protein is CSPKGLADSRDSYNEQFF.

On this clonotype: One end of the junction fails to match germline, which may point to a read error. The chain combines TRBV5-1 with TRBJ2-3; perhaps TRBD1 as D (5 bases). Germline V gives CDR1 SGHRS, CDR2 YFSETQ. CDR3 length: 13 amino acids. This CDR3 is CACSPPGIVTQYF. The CDR3 DNA is TGCGCCTGCAGCCCCCCAGGGATAGTTACGCAGTATTTT. Full variable domain (remainder filled in from reference TRBV5-1 and TRBJ2-3): KAGVTQTPRYLIKTRGQQVTLSCSPISGHRSVSWYQQTPGQGLQFLFEYFSETQRNKGNFPGRFSGRQFSNSRSEMNVSTLELGDSALYLCACSPPGIVTQYFGPGTRLTVL.

This clonotype was detected many times. The chain has TRBV28 and TRBJ2-6; possibly TRBD1 or TRBD2 for D (5 bases each). The CDR3 runs to 15 residues. From germline, CDR1 is MDHEN and CDR2 SYDVKM. Trimming removed 7 bases at V and 2 bases at J, with 12 bases between. Here the CDR3 DNA reads TGTGCCAGCAACTCCGGGGCAGCTGGGGCCAACGTCCTGACTTTC. This encodes CASNSGAAGANVLTF.